Presented here are 2 T cell receptor beta chains from one specimen sequenced in a study of beta chain features in type 1 diabetes. Findings and limits, study-wide: Across all four CD4+ subsets, people with type 1 diabetes showed modestly shorter TCRB CDR3s.

No cognate antigen is known for these TCRs. Of the isolated RNA, all was reverse transcribed, and so the sequenced material was expressed TCRB transcripts. Assay: immunoSEQ multiplex PCR; the TCRdb copy retains only in-frame clones and omits some. The sample lists around 260,000 clones, around 20% occurring once. Input material: naive CD4+ T cells from blood. These receptors were taken from a woman aged 35 to 49 with type 1 diabetes.

The chain links TRBV30 to TRBJ1-2; unclear D gene. There are 14 residues in the CDR3. V lost 0 bases and J lost 8, with 16 bases in between. Per the germline V gene, CDR1 is GTSNPN and CDR2 is SVGIG (reference sequence). DNA of the CDR3: TGTGCCTGGAGTGTAAGCCGACTTGAGGGCGGCTACACCTTC. Translating it yields CAWSVSRLEGGYTF.

This clone was counted between two and nine times. The chain links TRBV18 to TRBJ1-1; D gene ambiguous. Trimming stripped 6 bases from V and 5 bases from J, with 10 bases between. The germline CDR1 and CDR2 sequences are KGHSH and LQKENI. The CDR3 is 12 residues long. In DNA, the CDR3 is TGTGCCAGCTCCCTAAGAGAGACTGAAGCTTTCTTT. It specifies CASSLRETEAFF.